What follows are 31 T cell receptor beta chains derived from one specimen sequenced in a study of radiotherapy plus CTLA-4 blockade in lung cancer. Repertoires were generated with immunoSEQ multiplex PCR, while TCRdb's copy carries only in-frame clones and drops some. The repertoire includes tens of thousands of clones, 70% of them detected once, and 4% sits in the top ten. The source material was peripheral blood, sampled from a patient treated with radiotherapy plus ipilimumab. The receptors shown here come from a human donor with non-small cell lung cancer who had stable disease on radiotherapy plus ipilimumab.

This clone came up a few times. V is TRBV7-9 and J is TRBJ1-2; D remains unclear. Germline CDR1 is SEHNR and CDR2 is FQNEAQ (reference sequence). V lost 1 base and J 7 bases, leaving 10 bases between the germline ends. The CDR3 is 13 residues long. Here the CDR3 DNA reads TGTGCCAGCAGCTTAGTCCTTCCAGGTGGCTACACCTTC. It specifies CASSLVLPGGYTF.

V gene TRBV20-1 combines with J gene TRBJ2-5; D gene unclear. Trimming took 7 bases from V and 4 from J, leaving 10 bases between them. CDR1 DFQATT and CDR2 SNEGSKA come from the germline V gene (reference sequence). The CDR3 runs 11 residues. CDR3 DNA: TGCAGTGTGCCGAGCCGAGAGACCCAGTACTTC. This codes for CSVPSRETQYF.

The V and J genes are TRBV19 and TRBJ1-2; TRBD1 is a possible D gene (6 bases). The V end lost 5 bases, the J end lost 0 bases, and 10 bases lay between the germline ends. Germline V gives CDR1 LNHDA, CDR2 SQIVND (reference sequence). The length of the CDR3 is 14 residues. For the CDR3, the DNA is TGTGCCAGTAGTGGACAGAGAGCTAACTATGGCTACACCTTC. As protein: CASSGQRANYGYTF.

V is TRBV5-6 and J is TRBJ2-3, with TRBD1 matching 8 bases. The CDR3 consists of 16 residues. Germline V gene lookup returns CDR1 SGHDT and CDR2 YYEEEE. The junction had 7 bases not matched to a gene; V was cut back by 3 bases and J by 1 base. The CDR3 coding sequence is TGTGCCAGCAGCTCCGACAGGGGCCCCCGCACAGATACGCAGTATTTT. It translates to CASSSDRGPRTDTQYF.

DNA of the CDR3: TGTGCCAGCAGTTTAAGGTTTGAGCCGGGGTTTTATGGCTACACCTTC. It is translated as CASSLRFEPGFYGYTF. The chain combines TRBV27 with TRBJ1-2; D ambiguous. Germline V gene data show CDR1 as MNHEY and CDR2 as SMNVEV (reference sequence). Trimming pared 2 bases from V and 5 bases from J, leaving 18 bases between. This CDR3 has 16 residues.

This chain connects TRBV18 to TRBJ2-7; D perhaps matches TRBD1 (6 bases). Germline CDR1 is KGHSH and CDR2 is LQKENI. Between the trimmed V and J ends, which lost 2 bases and 5 bases, there was a span of 13 bases. There are 14 residues in the CDR3. The CDR3 sequence is CASSPGRGGNEQYF. The CDR3 coding sequence is TGTGCCAGCTCACCAGGCAGGGGCGGAAACGAGCAGTACTTC. Combining the CDR3 with reference TRBV18 and TRBJ2-7 gives the whole variable domain NAGVMQNPRHLVRRRGQEARLRCSPMKGHSHVYWYRQLPEEGLKFMVYLQKENIIDESGMPKERFSAEFPKEGPSILRIQQVVRGDSAAYFCASSPGRGGNEQYFGPGTRLTVT.

To note about this clone: An end of the junction differs from the germline gene, which may be a read error. Within the sample, other DNA sequences also encode this same CDR3. The chain has TRBV9 and TRBJ2-1; 8 nucleotides align to TRBD2. Germline assignment: CDR1 SGDLS and CDR2 YYNGEE. The CDR3 sequence is 15 residues long. CDR3 sequence reads: CASSVDGRAYNEQFF. The CDR3 region has the DNA TGTGCCAGCAGCGTAGACGGGAGGGCCTATAATGAGCAGTTCTTC. The full variable domain, in which reference TRBV9 and TRBJ2-1 provide the parts outside the CDR3, is DSGVTQTPKHLITATGQRVTLRCSPRSGDLSVYWYQQSLDQGLQFLIQYYNGEERAKGNILERFSAQQFPDLHSELNLSSLELGDSALYFCASSVDGRAYNEQFFGPGTRLTVL.

The table lists this clone with a few counts. CDR3 in amino acids: CASSLPESSEQYF. The DNA of the CDR3 is TGTGCCAGCAGCTTACCTGAAAGCAGCGAGCAGTACTTC. The chain combines TRBV11-3 with TRBJ2-7; D not resolved. V was pared by 2 bases and J by 6 bases, with 11 bases between. CDR1 and CDR2 (germline): SGHNT, YENEEA. CDR3 length: 13 residues.

The V and J genes are TRBV7-9 and TRBJ1-5, with D perhaps TRBD1 (5 bases). V was cut by 6 bases and J by 4 bases, with 13 bases left in between. CDR3 length equals 14 residues. Germline V gene sequence: CDR1 SEHNR, CDR2 FQNEAQ (reference sequence). The chain's CDR3 is CASSSQGSNQPQHF. The CDR3 DNA is TGTGCCAGCAGTTCCCAGGGCTCGAATCAGCCCCAGCATTTT. Based on the CDR3 plus reference TRBV7-9 and TRBJ1-5, the full variable domain is DTGVSQNPRHKITKRGQNVTFRCDPISEHNRLYWYRQTLGQGPEFLTYFQNEAQLEKSRLLSDRFSAERPKGSFSTLEIQRTEQGDSAMYLCASSSQGSNQPQHFGDGTRLSIL.

This chain links TRBV29-1 with TRBJ2-7; the D gene could be TRBD1 or TRBD2 (6 bases each). The CDR3 is made up of 17 amino acids. V lost 3 bases and J 2 bases, leaving 23 bases between the germline ends. The germline gives CDR1 SQVTM, CDR2 ANQGSEA. This CDR3 reads CSVDNPLGGSSPYEQYF. The CDR3 DNA reads as TGCAGCGTTGATAATCCTTTAGGGGGGTCCTCCCCCTACGAGCAGTACTTC.

This chain links TRBV19 with TRBJ2-3, with TRBD2 matching over 12 bases. With 6 bases clipped from V and 2 bases from J, the junction kept 3 bases outside the gene matches. Germline V gene lookup returns CDR1 LNHDA and CDR2 SQIVND (reference sequence). The CDR3 spans 15 residues. The CDR3 reads CASRLAGGPTDTQYF. The CDR3 DNA follows: TGTGCCAGTAGACTAGCGGGAGGACCCACAGATACGCAGTATTTT.

In this sample, this clone turned up a few times. The J gene is TRBJ2-1, the V gene TRBV28, with D perhaps assigned TRBD1 or TRBD2 (5 bases each). Germline V gene sequence: CDR1 MDHEN, CDR2 SYDVKM. This CDR3 spans 13 amino acids. Deletions cut 5 bases from V and 11 bases from J, with 16 bases between. The CDR3 region is CASSTLNEGKQFF. As DNA, the CDR3 is TGTGCCAGCAGTACCCTAAACGAGGGGAAGCAGTTCTTC.

The chain couples TRBV6-5 to TRBJ2-1; possible D gene TRBD2, 5 bases. Per germline, CDR1 MNHEY and CDR2 SVGAGI. V lost 4 bases, J lost 0 bases, and 13 bases lay in between. This CDR3 is 16 amino acids long. Here the CDR3 reads CASSSGRVSSYNEQFF. CDR3 coding DNA: TGTGCCAGCAGTTCCGGGCGGGTTAGCTCCTACAATGAGCAGTTCTTC.

This chain joins TRBV7-2 and TRBJ2-3; perhaps TRBD2 as D (6 bases). The CDR3 totals 15 residues. V was cut by 0 bases and J by 2 bases, with 9 bases left in between. Germline loops: CDR1 SGHTA, CDR2 FQGNSA. This CDR3 reads CASSLAGLVTDTQYF. DNA of the CDR3: TGTGCCAGCAGCTTAGCGGGACTTGTCACAGATACGCAGTATTTT.

The V call is TRBV4-2, the J call TRBJ2-7, with TRBD1 identical over 8 bases. CDR1 is LGHNA and CDR2 is YNFKEQ in the germline V gene. There are 14 residues in the CDR3. V shed 2 bases and J 6 bases; nucleotides not matched to a gene: 6. CDR3 sequence (DNA): TGTGCCAGCAGCCAACCCGGACAGGGCCCCGAGCAGTACTTC. This translates into CASSQPGQGPEQYF.

This clone was counted only a few times. The CDR3 protein is CASSLGGSYYEQYF. The CDR3 DNA reads TGTGCCAGCAGCTTGGGGGGCAGCTACTACGAGCAGTACTTC. The V and J genes are TRBV5-6 and TRBJ2-7; D may be TRBD1 (5 bases). Germline V gives CDR1 SGHDT, CDR2 YYEEEE. This CDR3 has 14 residues. V was cut by 0 bases and J by 3 bases, with 10 bases left in between.

This chain connects TRBV19 to TRBJ2-1; 7 positions match TRBD1. Germline V gene lookup returns CDR1 LNHDA and CDR2 SQIVND (reference sequence). V was pared by 6 bases and J by 4 bases, with 9 bases of the junction left unmatched. The CDR3 loop spans 15 amino acids. CDR3 region: CASRPGGQVYNEQFF. The CDR3 bases are TGTGCCAGTAGGCCCGGAGGACAGGTTTACAATGAGCAGTTCTTC.

This chain joins TRBV7-9 and TRBJ2-7; D remains ambiguous. This CDR3 comprises 14 residues. The V gene lost 1 base and the J gene lost 1 base, with 8 bases spanning the gap. Germline-derived CDR1 and CDR2 are SEHNR and FQNEAQ (reference sequence). CDR3 nucleotide sequence: TGTGCCAGCAGCTTAGGAAGCGATTCCTACGAGCAGTACTTC. It translates to CASSLGSDSYEQYF. Full variable domain (remainder filled in from reference TRBV7-9 and TRBJ2-7): DTGVSQNPRHKITKRGQNVTFRCDPISEHNRLYWYRQTLGQGPEFLTYFQNEAQLEKSRLLSDRFSAERPKGSFSTLEIQRTEQGDSAMYLCASSLGSDSYEQYFGPGTRLTVT.

This clone was found once. The genes are TRBV7-2 and TRBJ2-3; D is perhaps TRBD1 or TRBD2 (6 bases each). Germline V gives CDR1 SGHTA, CDR2 FQGNSA. This CDR3 region has 16 residues. V shed 2 bases and J shed 5 bases, with 17 bases lying between them. The CDR3 region is CASSLWIGGLGDTQYF. DNA of the CDR3: TGTGCCAGCAGCTTATGGATCGGGGGCCTCGGAGATACGCAGTATTTT.

The chain is built from TRBV19 and TRBJ1-2; D call uncertain. The CDR3 length is 12 residues. Germline V gene sequence: CDR1 LNHDA, CDR2 SQIVND (reference sequence). The V gene lost 5 bases and the J gene lost 7 bases, with 11 bases spanning the gap. In nucleotides, the CDR3 is TGTGCCAGTAGTCTTGGTTTCATTGGCTACACCTTC. Translating gives CASSLGFIGYTF.

This clone was observed a handful of times. The chain couples TRBV28 to TRBJ1-4; 7 nucleotides match TRBD1. The germline gives CDR1 MDHEN, CDR2 SYDVKM. The CDR3 is 13 amino acids. V was clipped by 9 bases and J by 6 bases; unmatched bases: 7. CDR3 sequence reads: CASRGRRHEKLFF. In DNA form, the CDR3 reads TGTGCCAGTAGGGGGCGTCGCCATGAAAAACTGTTTTTT.

The chain is built from TRBV19 and TRBJ2-3; D unresolved. V was trimmed by 8 bases and J by 0 bases, leaving 15 bases between them. Germline-derived CDR1 and CDR2 are LNHDA and SQIVND (reference sequence). The CDR3 spans 15 residues. The chain's CDR3 is CASAFNPTSTDTQYF. The CDR3 DNA reads TGTGCCAGTGCGTTCAACCCCACTAGCACAGATACGCAGTATTTT.

Sample share makes this clone medium-sized (0.01 to 0.1%). This chain uses TRBV19 with TRBJ2-1; 7 bases align to TRBD1. The CDR3 is 15 residues long. V shed 3 bases and J 5 bases; nucleotides not matched to a gene: 7. Germline-derived CDR1 and CDR2 are LNHDA and SQIVND (reference sequence). CDR3 bases: TGTGCCAGTAGTATTGGACAGACAGGGAACAATGAGCAGTTCTTC. It translates to CASSIGQTGNNEQFF.

The chain recombines TRBV6-5 with TRBJ1-1; D gene unclear. CDR1 and CDR2 from the germline V gene are MNHEY and SVGAGI. This CDR3 region has 14 residues. V lost 5 bases to trimming and J lost 3 bases, with 13 bases between them. CDR3 sequence reads: CASSEYTGDTEAFF. CDR3 coding DNA: TGTGCCAGCAGTGAATATACGGGAGACACTGAAGCTTTCTTT.

This chain uses TRBV19 with TRBJ2-2; tentative D call: TRBD2 (5 bases). This CDR3 region has 12 residues. CDR1 is LNHDA and CDR2 is SQIVND in the germline V gene (reference sequence). Deletions cut 6 bases from V and 8 bases from J, with 10 bases between. The CDR3 sequence: CASRFTGGELFF. As DNA, the CDR3 is TGTGCCAGTAGGTTCACGGGAGGGGAGCTGTTTTTT.

The genes are TRBV19 and TRBJ2-2, with TRBD2 identical over 7 bases. Germline assignment: CDR1 LNHDA and CDR2 SQIVND (reference sequence). CDR3 length: 16 amino acids. V trimming: 4 bases; J trimming: 4 bases; junction bases outside the gene matches: 9. The CDR3 DNA follows: TGTGCCAGTAGTAAAGGTTCGACTAGCCGCACCGGGGAGCTGTTTTTT. Amino acids: CASSKGSTSRTGELFF.

This clone has more than one count but fewer than ten. The rearrangement joins TRBV7-9 to TRBJ1-1, with D uncertain. This CDR3 is 14 amino acids long. Trimming shortened V by 1 base and J by 3 bases, and 9 bases separated the two germline ends. The germline V gene encodes CDR1 SEHNR and CDR2 FQNEAQ (reference sequence). CDR3 DNA: TGTGCCAGCAGCTTAGTCCGGACCTACACTGAAGCTTTCTTT. Its translation: CASSLVRTYTEAFF.

The V call is TRBV18, the J call TRBJ2-3, with 11 bases identical to TRBD1. V lost 6 bases, J lost 4 bases, and 9 bases stayed unmatched. The length of the CDR3 is 16 residues. CDR1 and CDR2 (germline): KGHSH, LQKENI. CDR3 loop: CASSLLGQGAADTQYF. DNA of the CDR3: TGTGCCAGCTCTCTCTTAGGACAGGGGGCCGCAGATACGCAGTATTTT.

The chain uses TRBV7-2 and TRBJ2-1, with TRBD2 identical over 12 bases. After removal of 7 bases from V and 10 bases from J, the junction contained 8 bases not matched to a gene. Germline V gives CDR1 SGHTA, CDR2 FQGNSA. The CDR3 sequence is 14 residues long. The CDR3 DNA reads TGTGCCAGCACCACTAGCGGGAGGCTCAGGGAGCAGTTCTTC. Its protein product is CASTTSGRLREQFF.

This chain links TRBV6-5 with TRBJ2-1; 8 nucleotides match TRBD1. J lost 9 bases, V lost 5 bases, and 12 bases had no gene match. Per germline, CDR1 MNHEY and CDR2 SVGAGI. This CDR3 comprises 15 residues. CDR3 bases: TGTGCCAGCAGTGGCGACAGGGGAGACTATGGTGAGCAGTTCTTC. Translated, it gives CASSGDRGDYGEQFF.

This sequence joins TRBV5-1 and TRBJ1-1; 7 bases are a match to TRBD1. V gave up 2 bases and J gave up 0 bases; unmatched junction bases: 1. The CDR3 sequence is 14 residues long. Germline V gives CDR1 SGHRS, CDR2 YFSETQ. CDR3 protein: CASSFTGVNTEAFF. CDR3 DNA: TGCGCCAGCAGCTTTACAGGGGTGAACACTGAAGCTTTCTTT.